This TCR beta chain stems from a study of T cells in Graves' hyperthyroidism and ophthalmopathy. General study points: Among clonotypes expanded in thyroid above 0.001, most were also found in blood.

In patients aged 18 to 65, hyperthyroidism was newly diagnosed, with duration under 2 months. Diagnoses rested on clinical symptoms, serum thyroxine and TRAb, thyroid ultrasound and orbital computed tomography. Fresh peripheral blood, approximately 10 ml, was the source of the PBMCs. Unmatched junction bases numbered 9, after V lost 11 bases and J lost 3 bases. The CDR3 contains 15 residues. Germline values: CDR1 SGHAT, CDR2 FQNNGV. Amplified TCR beta CDR3 regions derived from RNA transcripts. Carried out on the TCR CDR3, a first-round RT-PCR used the HTBI primer set. Each CDR3 protein is one row after TCRdb ran MiXCR on the multiplex PCR reads. The sample has over 700,000 distinct CDR3 sequences, roughly a third seen once. On this clonotype itself: Its antigen is currently unknown.

The genes are TRBV11-2 and TRBJ2-2, with 10 bases matching TRBD2. The source material was blood. The receptor comes from a woman aged 40 to 50 with Graves' hyperthyroidism. The CDR3 sequence is CAWSGLAVHTGELFF. DNA of the CDR3: TGTGCCTGGAGTGGACTAGCGGTTCACACCGGGGAGCTGTTTTTT.